This T cell receptor beta chain derives from a study of T cells in Graves' hyperthyroidism and ophthalmopathy. This CDR3 has 20 residues. V was clipped by 1 base and J by 0 bases, with 23 bases between them. Germline V gene data show CDR1 as SGHAT and CDR2 as FQNNGV. This clonotype has ten or more counts. RNA transcripts yielded amplified TCR beta CDR3 regions. HTBI primers were employed in a first-round RT-PCR of the TCR CDR3. MiXCR was run by TCRdb on the multiplex PCR reads, yielding one entry per CDR3 protein. This table has roughly 260,000 distinct CDR3 sequences, 14% to 15% appearing once. Material: blood. The V gene is TRBV11-2, the J gene TRBJ2-3; no definite D call. The clonotype comes from a woman in her forties with Graves' hyperthyroidism that later progressed to Graves' ophthalmopathy. CDR3 loop: CASSLVSPTRMGLSTDTQYF. In DNA, the CDR3 is TGTGCCAGCAGCTTAGTCTCCCCGACCCGGATGGGGTTGAGCACAGATACGCAGTATTTT.